Listed below are T cell receptor beta chains from one sample, sequenced in a study of shared clonotypes between healthy human individuals. Generated by immunoSEQ multiplex PCR, the TCRdb table keeps only in-frame clones and is missing some. In the table there are some 690,000 clones, around 90% of which are singletons. Material: memory CD8+ T cells from PBMCs. The receptors shown here come from a young man in good health. Some clones in this sample may be carry-over from other donors' samples. The conserved cysteine and the conserved F or W are not part of the CDR3 here.

j_call: TRBJ1-1; v_call: TRBV7-9; cdr3_aa: ASSPLRNTEAF
j_call: TRBJ1-1; v_call: TRBV2; cdr3_aa: ASSERPGWTEAF
j_call: TRBJ1-2; v_call: TRBV6-1; cdr3_aa: ASSEEVKYYGYT
j_call: TRBJ1-1; v_call: TRBV5-4; cdr3_aa: ASSYVNTEAF
j_call: TRBJ2-7; v_call: TRBV4-2; cdr3_aa: ASSPNLGGLDYEQY
j_call: TRBJ2-1; v_call: TRBV27; cdr3_aa: ASSWDRGNEQF
j_call: TRBJ2-7; v_call: TRBV7-9; cdr3_aa: ASSLGAASDYEQY
j_call: TRBJ2-6; v_call: TRBV27; cdr3_aa: ASSSRSGANVLT
j_call: TRBJ2-7; v_call: TRBV2; cdr3_aa: ASSPDSSWEQY
j_call: TRBJ2-1; v_call: TRBV28; cdr3_aa: ASSPSNNEQF
j_call: TRBJ2-5; v_call: TRBV28; cdr3_aa: ASSFSGRGETQY
j_call: TRBJ2-7; v_call: TRBV28; cdr3_aa: ASSLSVRGDEQY
j_call: TRBJ2-7; v_call: TRBV13; cdr3_aa: ASTRRGGPVPGSYEQY
j_call: TRBJ2-3; v_call: TRBV19; cdr3_aa: ASSVGLAPADTQY
j_call: TRBJ2-1; v_call: TRBV13; cdr3_aa: ASSDQGGNNEQF
j_call: TRBJ1-2; v_call: TRBV5-4; cdr3_aa: ASSRDMEANYGYT
j_call: TRBJ2-7; v_call: TRBV6-1; cdr3_aa: ASRLAGASYEQY
j_call: TRBJ1-2; v_call: TRBV11-1; cdr3_aa: ASSPGEGNGYT
j_call: TRBJ2-5; v_call: TRBV2; cdr3_aa: ASRRGHQETQY
j_call: TRBJ2-1; v_call: TRBV6-5; cdr3_aa: ASSPRGYEQF
j_call: TRBJ2-7; v_call: TRBV6-5; cdr3_aa: ASSDDGYSYEQY
j_call: TRBJ2-1; v_call: TRBV7-6; cdr3_aa: ASSLEASGSYEQF
j_call: TRBJ1-5; v_call: TRBV27; cdr3_aa: ASSPNFRDRGPNQPQH
j_call: TRBJ2-7; v_call: TRBV29-1; cdr3_aa: SVWASGRGSYEQY
j_call: TRBJ2-7; v_call: TRBV27; cdr3_aa: ASSPDAGFQSYEQY
j_call: TRBJ1-4; v_call: TRBV25-1; cdr3_aa: ASSDITGGNEKLF
j_call: TRBJ2-7; v_call: TRBV7-9; cdr3_aa: ASSYPPGGDVGEQY
j_call: TRBJ2-1; v_call: TRBV19; cdr3_aa: ASSLAGLANNEQF
j_call: TRBJ2-7; v_call: TRBV27; cdr3_aa: ASRPGLAPSYEQY
j_call: TRBJ1-5; v_call: TRBV19; cdr3_aa: ASNDRGTYQPQH
j_call: TRBJ1-1; v_call: TRBV19; cdr3_aa: ASSILVGDTEAF